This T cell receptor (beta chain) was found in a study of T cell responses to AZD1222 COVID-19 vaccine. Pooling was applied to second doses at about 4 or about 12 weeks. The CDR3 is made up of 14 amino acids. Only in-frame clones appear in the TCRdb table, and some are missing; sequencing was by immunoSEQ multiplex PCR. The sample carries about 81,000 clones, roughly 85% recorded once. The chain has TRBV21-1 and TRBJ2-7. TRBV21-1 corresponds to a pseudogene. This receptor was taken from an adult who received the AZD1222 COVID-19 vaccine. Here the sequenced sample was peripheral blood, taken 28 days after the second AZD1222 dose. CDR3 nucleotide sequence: TGTGCCAGCACCATTAATGGGGGAACCTACGAGCAGTACTTC. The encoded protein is CASTINGGTYEQYF.